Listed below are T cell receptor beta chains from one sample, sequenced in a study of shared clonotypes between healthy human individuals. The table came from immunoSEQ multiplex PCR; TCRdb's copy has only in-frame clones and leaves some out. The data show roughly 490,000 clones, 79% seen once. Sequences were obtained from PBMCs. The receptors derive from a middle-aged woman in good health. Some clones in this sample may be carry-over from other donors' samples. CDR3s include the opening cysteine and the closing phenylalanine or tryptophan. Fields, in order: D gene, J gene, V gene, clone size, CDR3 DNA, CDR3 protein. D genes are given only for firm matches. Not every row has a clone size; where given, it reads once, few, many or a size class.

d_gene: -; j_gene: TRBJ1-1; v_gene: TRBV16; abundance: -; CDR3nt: TGTGCCAGCAGCCAATTCTCGTTAGAAGGCGCTGAAGCTTTCTTT; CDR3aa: CASSQFSLEGAEAFF
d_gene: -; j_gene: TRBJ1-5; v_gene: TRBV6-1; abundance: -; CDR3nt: TGTGCCAGCAGTGCGGTTTTGAGTCAGCCCCAGCATTTT; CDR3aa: CASSAVLSQPQHF
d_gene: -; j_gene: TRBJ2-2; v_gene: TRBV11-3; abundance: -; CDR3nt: TGTGCCAGCAGCCCCAGGGAGAACACCGGGGAGCTGTTTTTT; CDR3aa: CASSPRENTGELFF
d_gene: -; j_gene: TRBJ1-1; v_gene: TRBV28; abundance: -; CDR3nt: TGTGCCACCAGGGACGCAAACACTGAAGCTTTCTTT; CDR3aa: CATRDANTEAFF
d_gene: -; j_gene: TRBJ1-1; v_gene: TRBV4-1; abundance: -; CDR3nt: TGCGCCAGCAGGAACAGCCAGACCCTGAACACTGAAGCTTTCTTT; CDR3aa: CASRNSQTLNTEAFF
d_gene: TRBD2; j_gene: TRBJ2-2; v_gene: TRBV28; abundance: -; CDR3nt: TGTGCCAGCAGTTCCCAGCGGGAGTTCGGGGAGCTGTTTTTT; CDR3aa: CASSSQREFGELFF
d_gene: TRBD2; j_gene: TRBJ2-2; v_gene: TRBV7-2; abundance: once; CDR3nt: TGTGCCAGCAGCTCCGGACTAGCGGGACCGGCCGGGGAGCTGTTTTTT; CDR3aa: CASSSGLAGPAGELFF
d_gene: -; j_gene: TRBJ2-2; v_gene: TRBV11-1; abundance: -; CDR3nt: TGTGCTAGACTACGTCCTCCGGTTCGCGCCGGGGAGCTGTTTTTT; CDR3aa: CARLRPPVRAGELFF
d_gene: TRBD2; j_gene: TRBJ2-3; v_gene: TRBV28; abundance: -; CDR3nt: TGTGCCAGCAGGCCGGTAGCGGGAGGGCCCACAGATACGCAGTATTTT; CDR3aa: CASRPVAGGPTDTQYF
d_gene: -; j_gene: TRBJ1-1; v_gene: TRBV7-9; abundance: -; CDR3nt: TGTGCCAGCAGCCCACAGACCGGGACCAACACTGAAGCTTTCTTT; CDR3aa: CASSPQTGTNTEAFF
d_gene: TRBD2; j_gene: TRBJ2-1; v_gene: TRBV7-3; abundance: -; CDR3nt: TGTGCCAGCAGCACCTGGACTAGCGGGGAATACAATGAGCAGTTCTTC; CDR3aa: CASSTWTSGEYNEQFF
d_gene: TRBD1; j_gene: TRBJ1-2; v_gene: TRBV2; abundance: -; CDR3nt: TGTGCCAGCAGTGCACGACAGACTTACAGGGGGCGCAACTATGGCTACACCTTC; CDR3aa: CASSARQTYRGRNYGYTF
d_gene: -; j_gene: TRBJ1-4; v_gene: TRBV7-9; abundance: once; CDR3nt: TGTGCCAGCAACCCGGTCGCAACTAATGAAAAACTGTTTTTT; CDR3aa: CASNPVATNEKLFF
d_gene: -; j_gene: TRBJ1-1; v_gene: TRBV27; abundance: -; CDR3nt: TGTGCCAGCAGTTTAAACAGGTACGACACTGAAGCTTTCTTT; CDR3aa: CASSLNRYDTEAFF
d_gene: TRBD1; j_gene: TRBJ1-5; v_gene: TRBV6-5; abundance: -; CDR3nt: TGTGCCAGCAGCTACCCCGGGACAGGGATCCCCCAGCCCCAGCATTTT; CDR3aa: CASSYPGTGIPQPQHF
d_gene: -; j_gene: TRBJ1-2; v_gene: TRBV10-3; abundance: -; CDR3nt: TGTGCCATCAGTGTAGACAGCCAGAATGGCTACACCTTC; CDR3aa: CAISVDSQNGYTF
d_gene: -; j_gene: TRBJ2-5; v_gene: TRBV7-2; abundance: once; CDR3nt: TGTGCCAGCAGCTTAGCGCGGGAGAGGGGGGTGACCCAGTACTTC; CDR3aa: CASSLARERGVTQYF
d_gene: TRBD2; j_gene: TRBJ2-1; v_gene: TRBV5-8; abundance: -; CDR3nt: TGTGCCAGCAGCACCGGGACTAGCGGGAACAATGAGCAGTTCTTC; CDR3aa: CASSTGTSGNNEQFF
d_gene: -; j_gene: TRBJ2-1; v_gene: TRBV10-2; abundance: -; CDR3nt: TGCGCCAGCAGCCCGGACTGGGGTGAGCAGTTCTTC; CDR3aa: CASSPDWGEQFF
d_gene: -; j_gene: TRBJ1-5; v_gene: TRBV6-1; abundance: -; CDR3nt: TGTGCCAGCAGTGAAGCGTATCAGTCAGCAGGTCAGCCCCAGCATTTT; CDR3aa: CASSEAYQSAGQPQHF
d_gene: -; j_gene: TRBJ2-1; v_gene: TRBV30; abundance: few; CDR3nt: TGTGCCTGGAGTGTGGGGGGCTACAATGAGCAGTTCTTC; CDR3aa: CAWSVGGYNEQFF
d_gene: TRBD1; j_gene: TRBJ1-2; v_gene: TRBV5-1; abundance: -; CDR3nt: TGCGCCAGCAGCTTCCGGGACAGTAACTATGGCTACACCTTC; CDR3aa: CASSFRDSNYGYTF
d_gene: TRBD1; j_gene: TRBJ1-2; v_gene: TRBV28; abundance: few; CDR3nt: TGTGCCAGCCGGGGACAGAACTATGGCTACACCTTC; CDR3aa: CASRGQNYGYTF
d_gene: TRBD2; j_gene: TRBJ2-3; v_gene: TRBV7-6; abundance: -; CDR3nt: TGTGCCAGCAGCTTAGAGGTAGTGCTAGCGGGCACAGATACGCAGTATTTT; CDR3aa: CASSLEVVLAGTDTQYF
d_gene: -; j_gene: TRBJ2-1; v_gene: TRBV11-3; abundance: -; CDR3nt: TGTGCCAGCAGCTTACTGTCGGGGAATGAGCAGTTCTTC; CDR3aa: CASSLLSGNEQFF
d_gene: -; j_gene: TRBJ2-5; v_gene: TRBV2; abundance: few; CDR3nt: TGTGCCAGCAGTGGAGATTGGCAGGGTGGAGAGACCCAGTACTTC; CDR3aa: CASSGDWQGGETQYF
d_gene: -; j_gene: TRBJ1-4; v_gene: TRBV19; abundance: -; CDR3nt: TGTGCCAGTAACATCCCAAACGTGGCTAATGAAAAACTGTTTTTT; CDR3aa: CASNIPNVANEKLFF
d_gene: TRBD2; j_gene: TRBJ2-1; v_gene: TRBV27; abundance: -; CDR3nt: TGTGCCAGCCGCTGGCCCGGGACTAGCGGTTGGAGCTCCTACAATGAGCAGTTCTTC; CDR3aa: CASRWPGTSGWSSYNEQFF
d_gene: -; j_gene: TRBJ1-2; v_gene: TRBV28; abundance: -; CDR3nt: TGTGCCAGCAGTTTGGTGGGGGTTGGCTACACCTTC; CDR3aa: CASSLVGVGYTF
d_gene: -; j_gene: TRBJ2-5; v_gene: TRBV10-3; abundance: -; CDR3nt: TGTGCCATCAGTGAGGGCATAGGGGAGACCCAGTACTTC; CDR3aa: CAISEGIGETQYF
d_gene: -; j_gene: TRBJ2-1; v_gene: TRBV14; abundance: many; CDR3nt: TGTGCCAGCAGCCAAGAGGTTTGGTACAATGAGCAGTTCTTC; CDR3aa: CASSQEVWYNEQFF
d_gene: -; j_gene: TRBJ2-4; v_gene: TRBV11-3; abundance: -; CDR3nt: TGTGCCAGCAGCTTTGGGGACAAAAACATTCAGTACTTC; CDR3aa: CASSFGDKNIQYF
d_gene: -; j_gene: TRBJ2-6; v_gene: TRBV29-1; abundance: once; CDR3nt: TGCAGCGTTGTAGCTCTTCCCGCTGGGGCCAACGTCCTGACTTTC; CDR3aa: CSVVALPAGANVLTF
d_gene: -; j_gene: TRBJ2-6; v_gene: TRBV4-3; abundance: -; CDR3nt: TGCGCCAGCAGCCAAAGCAGGGGATCGGGGGCCAACGTCCTGACTTTC; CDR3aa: CASSQSRGSGANVLTF
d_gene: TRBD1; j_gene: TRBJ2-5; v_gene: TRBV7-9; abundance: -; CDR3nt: TGTGCCAGCAGCCCCCGACAGGGTACGTTGGGGCAAGAGACCCAGTACTTC; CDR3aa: CASSPRQGTLGQETQYF
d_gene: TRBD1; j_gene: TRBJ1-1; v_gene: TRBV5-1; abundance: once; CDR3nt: TGCGCCAGCAGCTTGGCCCCGACAGGGCTCGCTGAAGCTTTCTTT; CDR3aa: CASSLAPTGLAEAFF
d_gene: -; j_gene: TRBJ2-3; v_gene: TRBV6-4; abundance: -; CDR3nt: TGTGCCAGCAGTGAAAGACTAGTGAGTACGCAGTATTTT; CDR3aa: CASSERLVSTQYF
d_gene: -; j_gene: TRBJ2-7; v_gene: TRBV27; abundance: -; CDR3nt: TGTGCCAGCAGTTCCACATTAGCGGTTACCTACGAGCAGTACTTC; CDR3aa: CASSSTLAVTYEQYF